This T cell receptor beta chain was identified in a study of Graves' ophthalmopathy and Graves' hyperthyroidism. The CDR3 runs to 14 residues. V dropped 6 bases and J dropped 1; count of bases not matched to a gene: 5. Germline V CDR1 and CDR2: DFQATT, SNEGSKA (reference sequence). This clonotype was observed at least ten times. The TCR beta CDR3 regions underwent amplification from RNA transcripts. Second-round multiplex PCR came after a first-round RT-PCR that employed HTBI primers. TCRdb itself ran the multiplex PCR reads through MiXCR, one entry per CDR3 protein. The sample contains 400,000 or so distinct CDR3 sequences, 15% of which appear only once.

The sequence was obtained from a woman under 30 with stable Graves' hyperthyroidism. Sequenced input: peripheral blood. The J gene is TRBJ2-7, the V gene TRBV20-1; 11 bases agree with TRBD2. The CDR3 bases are TGCAGTGCCCAACTAGCGGGGGAATCCTACGAGCAGTACTTC. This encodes CSAQLAGESYEQYF.